This entry lists 27 T cell receptor beta chains sequenced from one sample in a study of CD8+ T cells in alopecia areata. TCR sequencing used cDNA made by reverse transcription of extracted RNA. Libraries were prepared by immunoSEQ multiplex PCR; TCRdb keeps only in-frame clonotypes and omits some of them. The sample consists of about 110,000 clones, around 55% of them appearing once. Sequenced sample: CD8+ T cells sorted from blood. Receptors were obtained from a human donor in good health.

The CDR3 DNA is TGTGCCAGCAGCGCGAGCGGGGTTTACCAAGAGACCCAGTACTTC. This translates into CASSASGVYQETQYF. The gene calls are TRBV9 and TRBJ2-5; 7 nucleotides line up with TRBD2. The CDR3 contains 15 residues. The germline gives CDR1 SGDLS, CDR2 YYNGEE. Losses at the gene ends were 3 bases for V and 0 bases for J; bases not matched to a gene: 5.

This clone was seen more than once but under ten times. The chain joins TRBV5-1 to TRBJ1-4; D call uncertain. Germline lookup yields CDR1 SGHRS and CDR2 YFSETQ. The length of the CDR3 is 14 residues. Trimming took off 1 base at V and 5 bases at J, with 9 bases between the two ends. Here the CDR3 reads CASSLSMGNEKLFF. The DNA of the CDR3 is TGCGCCAGCAGCTTGTCCATGGGGAATGAAAAACTGTTTTTT.

This clone was recorded only once. The V gene is TRBV15, the J gene TRBJ2-3, with no clear D. From germline, CDR1 is LNHNV and CDR2 YYDKDF (reference sequence). The CDR3 spans 16 residues. Trimming pared 5 bases from V and 3 bases from J, leaving 18 bases between. The CDR3 reads CATSPESLPITDTQYF. CDR3 nucleotide sequence: TGTGCCACCAGCCCAGAGTCCCTACCGATTACAGATACGCAGTATTTT.

This sequence joins TRBV29-1 and TRBJ1-2; 7 bases are shared with TRBD1. With 2 bases clipped from V and 6 bases from J, the junction kept 15 bases outside the gene matches. The CDR3 is made up of 16 amino acids. Germline assignment: CDR1 SQVTM and CDR2 ANQGSEA. CDR3 in DNA: TGCAGCGTTGAAACCACGATGGGCGGGACAGCCGATGGCTACACCTTC. Its protein product is CSVETTMGGTADGYTF.

The chain joins TRBV27 to TRBJ2-1; 7 nucleotides align to TRBD2. V lost 4 bases and J lost 0; bases outside the gene matches: 0. Germline V gene sequence: CDR1 MNHEY, CDR2 SMNVEV (reference sequence). This CDR3 has 14 residues. This CDR3 reads CASSWGGSYNEQFF. The CDR3 DNA follows: TGTGCCAGCAGTTGGGGGGGCTCCTACAATGAGCAGTTCTTC.

This clone was recorded a few times. The chain combines TRBV25-1 with TRBJ2-2, with a weak D call TRBD1 (6 bases). Between the trimmed V and J ends, which lost 1 base and 6 bases, there was a span of 15 bases. The CDR3 extends over 16 amino acids. Germline CDR1 is MGHDK and CDR2 is SYGVNS. The CDR3 region is CASSEFENKGAGELFF. The DNA of the CDR3 is TGTGCCAGCAGTGAATTCGAAAACAAGGGGGCCGGGGAGCTGTTTTTT.

This clone has a handful of counts. The chain joins TRBV28 to TRBJ2-7, with TRBD1 identical over 8 bases. After removal of 6 bases from V and 2 bases from J, the junction contained 9 bases not matched to a gene. The germline V gene encodes CDR1 MDHEN and CDR2 SYDVKM. There are 15 residues in the CDR3. The CDR3 reads CASSPISDRAYEQYF. In DNA, the CDR3 is TGTGCCAGCAGCCCGATCTCGGACAGGGCCTACGAGCAGTACTTC.

This chain connects TRBV7-9 to TRBJ2-5, with 9 bases that match TRBD1. The CDR3 runs to 15 residues. Looked up from germline, CDR1 is SEHNR and CDR2 is FQNEAQ (reference sequence). V was clipped by 5 bases and J by 2 bases; unmatched bases: 6. The CDR3 region is CASSLRQGVQETQYF. The CDR3 DNA sequence: TGTGCCAGCAGCCTAAGACAGGGGGTACAAGAGACCCAGTACTTC.

The V and J genes are TRBV4-3 and TRBJ1-5; D unclear. Trimming removed 0 bases at V and 3 bases at J, with 12 bases between. Germline values: CDR1 LGHNA, CDR2 YSLEER. The CDR3 sequence is 16 residues long. CDR3 nucleotide sequence: TGCGCCAGCAGCCAAGATAGCAAGGGCTTCAATCAGCCCCAGCATTTT. The encoded protein is CASSQDSKGFNQPQHF.

The chain carries TRBV5-5 and TRBJ2-7; D is uncertain. Per germline, CDR1 SGHKS and CDR2 YYEKEE (reference sequence). V was shortened by 4 bases and J by 0 bases, with 5 bases between the two germline ends. The CDR3 extends over 12 amino acids. The CDR3 is CASSDSSYEQYF. DNA of the CDR3: TGTGCCAGCAGCGATTCCTCCTACGAGCAGTACTTC.

This clone showed up just a few times. This chain connects TRBV7-4 to TRBJ1-2, with D perhaps TRBD1 (6 bases). Trimming pared 3 bases from V and 5 bases from J, leaving 13 bases between. The CDR3 is made up of 14 amino acids. CDR1 SGHVT and CDR2 SQSDAQ come from the germline V gene. CDR3 residues: CASSFPGTPYGYTF. CDR3 in DNA: TGTGCCAGCAGCTTTCCCGGGACACCGTATGGCTACACCTTC.

The table lists this clone with a few counts. V gene TRBV7-9 combines with J gene TRBJ2-3; 8 nucleotides align to TRBD1. V shed 4 bases and J 7 bases; nucleotides not matched to a gene: 13. CDR1 and CDR2 from the germline V gene are SEHNR and FQNEAQ (reference sequence). CDR3 length equals 16 residues. The CDR3 sequence: CASSSWGTGVGNTQYF. The CDR3, as DNA: TGTGCCAGCAGCTCCTGGGGGACAGGCGTCGGCAATACGCAGTATTTT.

The chain has TRBV7-6 and TRBJ2-7; D gene uncertain. The CDR3 has 13 amino acids. Per the germline V gene, CDR1 is SGHVS and CDR2 is FNYEAQ. The V gene lost 3 bases and the J gene lost 3 bases, with 9 bases spanning the gap. The CDR3: CASSFNSYYEQYF. The CDR3 region has the DNA TGTGCCAGCAGCTTCAACAGCTACTACGAGCAGTACTTC.

This chain links TRBV2 with TRBJ2-7; the match to TRBD2 covers 7 bases. The germline CDR1 and CDR2 sequences are SNHLY and FYNNEI. The ends lost 11 bases at V and 4 bases at J; junction bases unmatched: 11. The CDR3 has 13 amino acids. CDR3 nucleotide sequence: TGTGCCGTCCTACGCGAGGGAGGGTACGAGCAGTACTTC. It specifies CAVLREGGYEQYF.

This sequence joins TRBV7-9 and TRBJ1-5, with D possibly TRBD1 on 6 matching bases. Trimming took 1 base from V and 3 from J, leaving 19 bases between them. Germline V CDR1 and CDR2: SEHNR, FQNEAQ (reference sequence). This CDR3 is 18 amino acids long. The CDR3 coding sequence is TGTGCCAGCAGCTTAGTGCTGGGACACATCCATGTCAATCAGCCCCAGCATTTT. Translating gives CASSLVLGHIHVNQPQHF.

This chain links TRBV19 with TRBJ2-7, with 7 bases lining up with TRBD1. The ends lost 5 bases at V and 4 bases at J; junction bases unmatched: 5. CDR1 is LNHDA and CDR2 is SQIVND in the germline V gene (reference sequence). There are 13 residues in the CDR3. The CDR3 loop is CASSFGTAYEQYF. CDR3 coding DNA: TGTGCCAGTAGTTTCGGGACAGCATACGAGCAGTACTTC.

The chain joins TRBV15 to TRBJ1-1; D is uncertain. CDR1 and CDR2 (germline): LNHNV, YYDKDF (reference sequence). The CDR3 contains 11 residues. Trimming removed 1 base from V and 8 bases from J, with 5 bases in between. The CDR3, as DNA: TGTGCCACCAGCAGAGGGGCCGAAGCTTTCTTT. Its protein product is CATSRGAEAFF. The full variable domain, completed using reference TRBV15 and TRBJ1-1, is DAMVIQNPRYQVTQFGKPVTLSCSQTLNHNVMYWYQQKSSQAPKLLFHYYDKDFNNEADTPDNFQSRRPNTSFCFLDIRSPGLGDTAMYLCATSRGAEAFFGQGTRLTVV.

This chain connects TRBV11-2 to TRBJ2-3, with D perhaps TRBD1 (6 bases). V lost 1 base and J lost 4, with 15 bases in between. This CDR3 region has 16 residues. Per germline, CDR1 SGHAT and CDR2 FQNNGV. DNA for the CDR3: TGTGCCAGCAGCTTAGGGGCCCAGGGGCTCGCAGATACGCAGTATTTT. Its protein is CASSLGAQGLADTQYF.

J is TRBJ1-2 and V is TRBV14; perhaps TRBD1 as D (6 bases). The CDR3 has 15 amino acids. Germline V gives CDR1 SGHDN, CDR2 FVKESK. Trimming cost V 1 base and J 4 bases, with 13 bases left between them. This CDR3 is CASSQAGTRGYGYTF. Written as DNA, the CDR3 is TGTGCCAGCAGCCAAGCCGGGACCAGGGGCTATGGCTACACCTTC.

This clone was counted between two and nine times. V and J are TRBV2 and TRBJ2-3, with D unresolved. The CDR3 loop spans 10 amino acids. With 9 bases removed from V and 1 base from J, the gap between germline ends came to 2 bases. Looked up from germline, CDR1 is SNHLY and CDR2 is FYNNEI. CDR3 bases: TGTGCCAGTGGCACAGATACGCAGTATTTT. It specifies CASGTDTQYF.

The rearrangement links TRBV11-2 to TRBJ2-5, with D possibly matching TRBD1 (6 bases). This CDR3 is built from 16 residues. Germline lookup yields CDR1 SGHAT and CDR2 FQNNGV. Trimming removed 3 bases from V and 2 bases from J, with 16 bases in between. CDR3 nucleotide sequence: TGTGCCAGCAGCTTGTGGGGACAACTCATTCAAGAGACCCAGTACTTC. Its translation: CASSLWGQLIQETQYF.

The chain couples TRBV2 to TRBJ2-3; 10 bases match TRBD2. Germline values: CDR1 SNHLY, CDR2 FYNNEI. Trimming at V came to 8 bases and at J to 5 bases, leaving 16 bases not matched to a gene. CDR3 size: 17 residues. The CDR3 sequence: CASRTQPGLASQDTQYF. The CDR3, as DNA: TGTGCCAGCCGAACCCAACCGGGACTAGCGTCGCAAGATACGCAGTATTTT. Together with reference TRBV2 and TRBJ2-3, the CDR3 gives the full variable domain: EPEVTQTPSHQVTQMGQEVILRCVPISNHLYFYWYRQILGQKVEFLVSFYNNEISEKSEIFDDQFSVERPDGSNFTLKIRSTKLEDSAMYFCASRTQPGLASQDTQYFGPGTRLTVL.

The chain employs TRBV29-1 and TRBJ2-6, with TRBD1 as a possible D gene (5 bases). CDR1 is SQVTM, CDR2 ANQGSEA, per germline. This CDR3 has 13 residues. Trimming cost V 8 bases and J 2 bases, with 10 bases left between them. The CDR3 loop is CSPRAPGANVLTF. As DNA, the CDR3 is TGCAGCCCCAGGGCCCCTGGGGCCAACGTCCTGACTTTC.

The rearrangement links TRBV25-1 to TRBJ2-3; the D call may be TRBD1 or TRBD2 (5 bases each). Looked up from germline, CDR1 is MGHDK and CDR2 is SYGVNS. Deletions cut 7 bases from V and 0 bases from J, with 20 bases between. The CDR3 is made up of 17 amino acids. For the CDR3, the DNA is TGTGCCAGCACTCCGCGGGTAGGGGCATCCAGCACAGATACGCAGTATTTT. Amino acids: CASTPRVGASSTDTQYF.

This clone was detected once. The chain couples TRBV4-3 to TRBJ2-5; D ambiguous. This CDR3 is 15 amino acids long. Trimming pared 3 bases from V and 2 bases from J, leaving 13 bases between. Per germline, CDR1 LGHNA and CDR2 YSLEER. The CDR3 protein is CASSHTPGRQETQYF. In DNA, the CDR3 is TGCGCCAGCAGCCATACTCCGGGCCGACAAGAGACCCAGTACTTC.

V is TRBV9 and J is TRBJ2-3; D may correspond to TRBD1 or TRBD2 (5 bases each). Germline values: CDR1 SGDLS, CDR2 YYNGEE. With 3 bases removed from V and 2 bases from J, the gap between germline ends came to 13 bases. The length of the CDR3 is 15 residues. The CDR3 nucleotides are TGTGCCAGCAGCGGTGGGGGACCCCACACAGATACGCAGTATTTT. Protein: CASSGGGPHTDTQYF.

The chain has TRBV5-4 and TRBJ2-7; 7 bases map to TRBD1. The germline V gene encodes CDR1 SGHNT and CDR2 YYREEE (reference sequence). V gave up 0 bases and J gave up 3 bases; unmatched junction bases: 3. The CDR3 runs 14 residues. The CDR3 loop is CASSLGDRDYEQYF. In DNA form, the CDR3 reads TGTGCCAGCAGCTTGGGTGACAGGGACTACGAGCAGTACTTC.